The following is a T cell receptor beta chain sequence with its context. Measured with immunoSEQ multiplex PCR; TCRdb has only the in-frame clones, and not every one. The repertoire holds about 300,000 clones, with about 91% as singletons. CDR3 size: 15 residues. The V and J ends lost 6 bases and 6 bases, in that order; junction bases with no gene match: 11. Germline CDR1 is MNHEY and CDR2 is SVGAGI. This record belongs to a study of blood T cell repertoires in COVID-19. Background on the study: PBMCs, B-cell-depleted T cells, or T cells were the source of the cDNA or gDNA that made up the material.

Sequencing was performed on peripheral blood. The TCR originated in a woman between 25 and 40 years old with COVID-19, enrolled during active disease. This chain joins TRBV6-5 and TRBJ1-5; 7 bases map to TRBD1. CDR3: CASSRIQGGGQPQHF. DNA of the CDR3: TGTGCCAGCAGCCGGATTCAGGGGGGTGGTCAGCCCCAGCATTTT.